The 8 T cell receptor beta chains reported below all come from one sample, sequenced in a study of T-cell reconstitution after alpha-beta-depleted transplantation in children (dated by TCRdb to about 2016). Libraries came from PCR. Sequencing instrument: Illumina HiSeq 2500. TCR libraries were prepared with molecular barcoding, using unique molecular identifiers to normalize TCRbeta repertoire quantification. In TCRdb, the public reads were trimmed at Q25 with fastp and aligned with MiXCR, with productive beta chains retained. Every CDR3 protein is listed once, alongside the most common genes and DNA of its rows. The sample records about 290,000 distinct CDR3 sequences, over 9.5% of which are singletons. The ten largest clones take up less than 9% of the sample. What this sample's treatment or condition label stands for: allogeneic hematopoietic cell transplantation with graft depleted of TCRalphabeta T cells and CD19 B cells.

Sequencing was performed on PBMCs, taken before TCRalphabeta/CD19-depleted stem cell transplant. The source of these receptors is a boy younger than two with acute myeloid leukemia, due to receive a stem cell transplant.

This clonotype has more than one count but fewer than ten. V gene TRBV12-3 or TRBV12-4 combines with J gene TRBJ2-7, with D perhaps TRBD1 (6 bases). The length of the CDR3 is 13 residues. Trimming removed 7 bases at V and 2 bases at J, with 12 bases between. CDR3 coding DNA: TGTGCCAGCAAAGGGGGTCCCCCCTACGAGCAGTACTTC. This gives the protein CASKGGPPYEQYF.

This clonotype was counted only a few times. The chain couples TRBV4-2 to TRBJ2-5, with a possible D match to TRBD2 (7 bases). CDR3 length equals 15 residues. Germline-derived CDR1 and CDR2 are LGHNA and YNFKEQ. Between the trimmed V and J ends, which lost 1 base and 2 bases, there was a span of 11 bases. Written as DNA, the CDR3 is TGTGCCAGCAGCCAAGGGACAGCGGGGCAAGAGACCCAGTACTTC. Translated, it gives CASSQGTAGQETQYF.

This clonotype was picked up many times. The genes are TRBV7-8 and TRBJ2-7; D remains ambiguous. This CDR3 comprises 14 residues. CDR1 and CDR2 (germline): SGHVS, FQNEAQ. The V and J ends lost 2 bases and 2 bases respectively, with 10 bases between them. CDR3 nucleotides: TGTGCCAGCAGCTTAAGTGACGGACCCTACGAGCAGTACTTC. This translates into CASSLSDGPYEQYF.

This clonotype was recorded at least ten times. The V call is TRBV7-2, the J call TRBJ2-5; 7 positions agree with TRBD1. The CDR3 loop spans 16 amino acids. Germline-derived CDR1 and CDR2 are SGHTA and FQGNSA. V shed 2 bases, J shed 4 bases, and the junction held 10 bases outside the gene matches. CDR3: CASSLRELTGRETQYF. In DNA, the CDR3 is TGTGCCAGCAGCTTAAGGGAGTTGACAGGGAGAGAGACCCAGTACTTC.

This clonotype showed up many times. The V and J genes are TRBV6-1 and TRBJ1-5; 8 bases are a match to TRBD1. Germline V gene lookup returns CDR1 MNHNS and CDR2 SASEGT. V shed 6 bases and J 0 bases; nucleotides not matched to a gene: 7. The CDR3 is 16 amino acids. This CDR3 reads CASSPGQVYSNQPQHF. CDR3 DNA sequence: TGTGCCAGCAGCCCGGGACAGGTTTATAGCAATCAGCCCCAGCATTTT.

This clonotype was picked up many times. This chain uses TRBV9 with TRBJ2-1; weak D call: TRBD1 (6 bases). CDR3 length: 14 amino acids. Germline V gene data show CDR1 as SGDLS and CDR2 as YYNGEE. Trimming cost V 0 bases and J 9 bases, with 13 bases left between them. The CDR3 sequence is CASSVVEQGIEQFF. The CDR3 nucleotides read TGTGCCAGCAGCGTAGTGGAACAGGGCATTGAGCAGTTCTTC.

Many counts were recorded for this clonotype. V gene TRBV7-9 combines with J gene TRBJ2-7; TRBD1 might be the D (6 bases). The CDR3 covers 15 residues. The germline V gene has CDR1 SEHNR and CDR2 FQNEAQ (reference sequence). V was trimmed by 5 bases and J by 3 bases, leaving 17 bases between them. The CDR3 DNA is TGTGCCAGCAGCCCCCCGACAGGTGGTCACTACGAGCAGTACTTC. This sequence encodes CASSPPTGGHYEQYF.

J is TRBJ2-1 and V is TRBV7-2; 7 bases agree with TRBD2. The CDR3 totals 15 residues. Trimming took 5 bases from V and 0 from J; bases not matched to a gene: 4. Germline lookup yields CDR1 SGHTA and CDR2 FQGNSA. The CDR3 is CASSASGPSYNEQFF. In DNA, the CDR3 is TGTGCCAGCAGCGCTAGCGGCCCCTCCTACAATGAGCAGTTCTTC. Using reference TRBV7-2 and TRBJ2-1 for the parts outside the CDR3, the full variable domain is GAGVSQSPSNKVTEKGKDVELRCDPISGHTALYWYRQSLGQGLEFLIYFQGNSAPDKSGLPSDRFSAERTGGSVSTLTIQRTQQEDSAVYLCASSASGPSYNEQFFGPGTRLTVL.